Listed below are T cell receptor beta chains from one sample, sequenced in a study of glioma-infiltrating T cells after dendritic cell vaccination. Using immunoSEQ multiplex PCR, the repertoire was profiled, and TCRdb retains in-frame clones only, with some absent. The table shows more than 95,000 clones, with around 90% occurring only once. This specimen was blood, taken after dendritic cell vaccination. The receptors stem from a human donor with glioblastoma. The CDR3 runs from the conserved cysteine through the conserved F or W. A D gene is named only where the DNA matches it firmly. For some rows the clone size is stated as once, few or many, or as a class when expanded; others skip it.

v_gene: TRBV7-9
j_gene: TRBJ1-5
abundance: .
d_gene: .
CDR3nt: TGTGCCAGCAGCTGGAAGGAGGGCCCCCAGCATTTT
CDR3aa: CASSWKEGPQHF

v_gene: TRBV15
j_gene: TRBJ1-2
abundance: .
d_gene: .
CDR3nt: TGTGCCACCAGCAGAGATCTTTTTTATGGCTACACCTTC
CDR3aa: CATSRDLFYGYTF

v_gene: TRBV2
j_gene: TRBJ1-2
abundance: .
d_gene: TRBD1
CDR3nt: TGTGCCAGCAGTGCGACAGGGGAAGCCTATGGCTACACCTTC
CDR3aa: CASSATGEAYGYTF

v_gene: TRBV29-1
j_gene: TRBJ1-2
abundance: .
d_gene: .
CDR3nt: TGCAGCGTTGGAGACGATTTGAGGGGCTACACCTTC
CDR3aa: CSVGDDLRGYTF

v_gene: TRBV7-7
j_gene: TRBJ1-5
abundance: .
d_gene: .
CDR3nt: TGTGCTAGCAGCCTATGCACGGGGGTTGGAGGCAATCAGCCCCAGCATTTT
CDR3aa: CASSLCTGVGGNQPQHF

v_gene: TRBV6-5
j_gene: TRBJ1-1
abundance: once
d_gene: .
CDR3nt: TGTGCCAGCAGTTACAGGGGAGGAAGCACTGAAGCTTTCTTT
CDR3aa: CASSYRGGSTEAFF

v_gene: TRBV6-1
j_gene: TRBJ1-6
abundance: .
d_gene: TRBD1
CDR3nt: TGTGCCAGCAGTGCCTCCAGGGGGAGAGGCTATAATTCACCCCTCCACTTT
CDR3aa: CASSASRGRGYNSPLHF

v_gene: TRBV2
j_gene: TRBJ2-3
abundance: .
d_gene: TRBD2
CDR3nt: TGTGCCAGCAGTGCGGATAGCGGGAGAGGAGATACGCAGTATTTT
CDR3aa: CASSADSGRGDTQYF

v_gene: TRBV5-5
j_gene: TRBJ2-5
abundance: .
d_gene: TRBD1
CDR3nt: TGTGCCAGCAGCTATGACAGGGGATATAGCGGCAGGGAGACCCAGTACTTC
CDR3aa: CASSYDRGYSGRETQYF

v_gene: TRBV7-9
j_gene: TRBJ2-2
abundance: .
d_gene: TRBD2
CDR3nt: TGTGCCAGCAGCCGGGACTACCTCACCGGGGAGCTGTTTTTT
CDR3aa: CASSRDYLTGELFF

v_gene: TRBV7-8
j_gene: TRBJ1-1
abundance: once
d_gene: .
CDR3nt: TGTGCCAGCAGCTCGCGTGCGGGGTCTTCTGAAGCTTTCTTT
CDR3aa: CASSSRAGSSEAFF

v_gene: TRBV7-9
j_gene: TRBJ2-5
abundance: once
d_gene: TRBD2
CDR3nt: TGTGCCAGCAGCTACCCGACGCGACTAGCGGGGAGACAAGAGACCCAGTACTTC
CDR3aa: CASSYPTRLAGRQETQYF

v_gene: TRBV18
j_gene: TRBJ2-7
abundance: .
d_gene: TRBD1
CDR3nt: TGTGCCAGCCGGACAGGGGGCCTCTCCGAGCAGTACTTC
CDR3aa: CASRTGGLSEQYF

v_gene: TRBV9
j_gene: TRBJ2-1
abundance: .
d_gene: .
CDR3nt: TGTGCCAGCAGCCCCTCTTCAGGGAACAATGAGCAGTTCTTC
CDR3aa: CASSPSSGNNEQFF

v_gene: TRBV9
j_gene: TRBJ1-1
abundance: .
d_gene: .
CDR3nt: TGTGCCAGCAGCTCTTGGGGGGGTAACACTGAAGCTTTCTTT
CDR3aa: CASSSWGGNTEAFF

v_gene: TRBV5-1
j_gene: TRBJ2-1
abundance: once
d_gene: .
CDR3nt: TGCGCCAGCATCCCCAGGGGTCAGAAAAACAATGAGCAGTTCTTC
CDR3aa: CASIPRGQKNNEQFF

v_gene: TRBV11-3
j_gene: TRBJ2-1
abundance: few
d_gene: TRBD1
CDR3nt: TGTGCCAGCAGCTTAGATAGGGGACAGTACAATGAGCAGTTCTTC
CDR3aa: CASSLDRGQYNEQFF

v_gene: TRBV11-3
j_gene: TRBJ2-7
abundance: .
d_gene: TRBD2
CDR3nt: TGTGCCAGCAGCTTAACTAGCGGGAGAAATGACGAGCAGTACTTC
CDR3aa: CASSLTSGRNDEQYF

v_gene: TRBV5-1
j_gene: TRBJ1-1
abundance: .
d_gene: .
CDR3nt: TGCGCCAGCAGCTTGACAGGGTTGAACACTGAAGCTTTCTTT
CDR3aa: CASSLTGLNTEAFF

v_gene: TRBV6-6
j_gene: TRBJ2-3
abundance: .
d_gene: .
CDR3nt: TGTGCCAGCAGTTGGCGGAGCACAGATACGCAGTATTTT
CDR3aa: CASSWRSTDTQYF

v_gene: TRBV10-3
j_gene: TRBJ1-6
abundance: .
d_gene: .
CDR3nt: TGTGCCATCAGGGGGGAGGTATCTGCCTCACCCCTCCACTTT
CDR3aa: CAIRGEVSASPLHF

v_gene: TRBV18
j_gene: TRBJ1-1
abundance: .
d_gene: TRBD1
CDR3nt: TGTGCCAGCTCCCCCGGACAGGGTTCTCTGTGGGACACTGAAGCTTTCTTT
CDR3aa: CASSPGQGSLWDTEAFF

v_gene: TRBV10-3
j_gene: TRBJ2-7
abundance: .
d_gene: TRBD1
CDR3nt: TGTGCCATCAATACGGGACAGGGCTACGAGCAGTACTTC
CDR3aa: CAINTGQGYEQYF

v_gene: TRBV19
j_gene: TRBJ1-1
abundance: .
d_gene: .
CDR3nt: TGTGCCAGTAGTAATTATTTAGAAGCTTTCTTT
CDR3aa: CASSNYLEAFF

v_gene: TRBV6-5
j_gene: TRBJ1-6
abundance: .
d_gene: .
CDR3nt: TGTGCCAGCAGTTACCGCTACCCGGATTCACCCCTCCACTTT
CDR3aa: CASSYRYPDSPLHF

v_gene: TRBV19
j_gene: TRBJ1-2
abundance: .
d_gene: .
CDR3nt: TGTGCCAGTAGTAGGGGCGGGGCAGCGTATGGCTACACCTTC
CDR3aa: CASSRGGAAYGYTF

v_gene: TRBV5-6
j_gene: TRBJ1-1
abundance: .
d_gene: .
CDR3nt: TGTGCCAGCAGATCCGATACAGGGACGGCAGCTTTCTTT
CDR3aa: CASRSDTGTAAFF

v_gene: TRBV7-6
j_gene: TRBJ2-5
abundance: .
d_gene: TRBD1
CDR3nt: TGTGCCAGCAGCTTAAGGATACAGGGGATTAAGGTCCCTGAGACCCAGTACTTC
CDR3aa: CASSLRIQGIKVPETQYF

v_gene: TRBV11-3
j_gene: TRBJ2-2
abundance: once
d_gene: TRBD1
CDR3nt: TGTGCCAGCAGCCTGACCGGGACAGGGGCGAACACCGGGGAGCTGTTTTTT
CDR3aa: CASSLTGTGANTGELFF

v_gene: TRBV9
j_gene: TRBJ2-5
abundance: few
d_gene: TRBD2
CDR3nt: TGTGCCAGCAGCACACTAGCGGGGGAGCAGGAGACCCAGTACTTC
CDR3aa: CASSTLAGEQETQYF

v_gene: TRBV9
j_gene: TRBJ2-1
abundance: .
d_gene: .
CDR3nt: TGTGCCAGCAGCGCCGGTTCCGGGACTGGGCCAAGGGAGCAGTTCTTC
CDR3aa: CASSAGSGTGPREQFF

v_gene: TRBV5-1
j_gene: TRBJ2-2
abundance: .
d_gene: .
CDR3nt: TGCGCCAGCAGCTCCTTAGCGGAATCCGGGGAGCTGTTTTTT
CDR3aa: CASSSLAESGELFF

v_gene: TRBV7-3
j_gene: TRBJ2-1
abundance: .
d_gene: TRBD2
CDR3nt: TGTGCCAGCAGCCCGGGACTAGCGGAGAATGAGCAGTTCTTC
CDR3aa: CASSPGLAENEQFF

v_gene: TRBV9
j_gene: TRBJ2-7
abundance: .
d_gene: TRBD1
CDR3nt: TGTGCCAGCAGCCCCGGGACAGGGAACTACGAGCAGTACTTC
CDR3aa: CASSPGTGNYEQYF

v_gene: TRBV5-1
j_gene: TRBJ2-5
abundance: .
d_gene: TRBD2
CDR3nt: TGCGCCAGCAGCTGGGGAGGGACTCTCGAGACCCAGTACTTC
CDR3aa: CASSWGGTLETQYF

v_gene: TRBV27
j_gene: TRBJ2-7
abundance: .
d_gene: .
CDR3nt: TGTGCCAGCAGTTTCGGGCCCGTCGGGAGCGAGCAGTACTTC
CDR3aa: CASSFGPVGSEQYF

v_gene: TRBV6-1
j_gene: TRBJ2-2
abundance: .
d_gene: TRBD2
CDR3nt: TGTGCCAGCAGTGAAAGCGGGACGAAGGCGTCCGGGGAGCTGTTTTTT
CDR3aa: CASSESGTKASGELFF

v_gene: TRBV9
j_gene: TRBJ2-3
abundance: few
d_gene: TRBD2
CDR3nt: TGTGCCAGCAGCATCAGCGGGAGCAGCACAGATACGCAGTATTTT
CDR3aa: CASSISGSSTDTQYF

v_gene: TRBV6-1
j_gene: TRBJ2-3
abundance: .
d_gene: TRBD2
CDR3nt: TGTGCCAGCAGTGAAGGGTGGGAGGGCCGGTATACGCAGTATTTT
CDR3aa: CASSEGWEGRYTQYF

v_gene: TRBV15
j_gene: TRBJ2-7
abundance: .
d_gene: TRBD1
CDR3nt: TGTGCCACCAGCAGGGGACAGGGGGCGGGCGAGCAGTACTTC
CDR3aa: CATSRGQGAGEQYF

v_gene: TRBV7-8
j_gene: TRBJ2-3
abundance: .
d_gene: .
CDR3nt: TGTGCCAGCAGCTTAGCACAGGCAGATACGCAGTATTTT
CDR3aa: CASSLAQADTQYF

v_gene: TRBV19
j_gene: TRBJ1-2
abundance: .
d_gene: TRBD1
CDR3nt: TGTGCCAGTAGTTCGGACAGGGGCCACTATGGCTACACCTTC
CDR3aa: CASSSDRGHYGYTF

v_gene: TRBV19
j_gene: TRBJ2-7
abundance: .
d_gene: TRBD2
CDR3nt: TGTGCCAGTAGTACAACTCGGACTAGCGAAACCTACGAGCAGTACTTC
CDR3aa: CASSTTRTSETYEQYF

v_gene: TRBV30
j_gene: TRBJ2-5
abundance: .
d_gene: TRBD1
CDR3nt: TGTGCCTGGAGTGTACAGGGGGAGACCCAGTACTTC
CDR3aa: CAWSVQGETQYF

v_gene: TRBV6-1
j_gene: TRBJ1-2
abundance: .
d_gene: .
CDR3nt: TGTGCCAGCAGTGAAAATGGAGCTAACTATGGCTACACCTTC
CDR3aa: CASSENGANYGYTF